The 18 T cell receptor beta chains reported below all come from one sample, sequenced in a study of lymphopenia after photon versus proton radiotherapy. TCRdb's table, derived via immunoSEQ multiplex PCR, lists solely in-frame clones and lacks some. The profile covers 25,000 to 35,000 clones, with approximately 87% appearing a single time and approximately 6.6% taken by the ten largest. Sequenced material: peripheral blood, taken from a patient treated with photon-based radiotherapy. These receptor sequences come from a woman in her fifties or sixties with pancreatic cancer.

This clone has a single count. The genes are TRBV27 and TRBJ1-5, with D perhaps matching TRBD1 (6 bases). The CDR3 totals 15 residues. The V and J ends lost 8 bases and 3 bases respectively, with 17 bases between them. Germline CDR1 is MNHEY and CDR2 is SMNVEV (reference sequence). CDR3 sequence: CASGIIQGTNQPQHF. The CDR3, as DNA: TGTGCCAGCGGGATTATCCAGGGGACCAATCAGCCCCAGCATTTT.

The chain employs TRBV5-1 and TRBJ2-1; D remains unclear. The germline CDR1 and CDR2 sequences are SGHRS and YFSETQ. The CDR3 covers 16 residues. V was pared by 4 bases and J by 1 base, with 15 bases between. The CDR3 is CASSVDLGFSYNEQFF. CDR3 DNA sequence: TGCGCCAGCAGCGTCGACCTCGGGTTTTCCTACAATGAGCAGTTCTTC.

The chain uses TRBV19 and TRBJ1-1; D uncertain. The CDR3 loop spans 14 amino acids. Germline assignment: CDR1 LNHDA and CDR2 SQIVND (reference sequence). V dropped 8 bases and J dropped 4 bases, with 17 bases sitting between them. The CDR3 spells CASPPGILGTEAFF. CDR3 nucleotides: TGTGCCAGTCCCCCCGGGATCTTGGGCACTGAAGCTTTCTTT.

The genes are TRBV10-3 and TRBJ1-5; D unclear. Per germline, CDR1 ENHRY and CDR2 SYGVKD. The CDR3 covers 14 residues. V lost 0 bases to trimming and J lost 5 bases, with 8 bases between them. The CDR3 DNA reads TGTGCCATCAGTGAGTCGACAAGGGATCAGCCCCAGCATTTT. Protein: CAISESTRDQPQHF.

V usage is TRBV7-2 and J usage is TRBJ1-1; unclear D gene. Germline V lookup: CDR1 SGHTA, CDR2 FQGNSA. The CDR3 contains 14 residues. V was trimmed by 5 bases and J by 5 bases, leaving 15 bases between them. The CDR3 DNA follows: TGTGCCAGCAGCAGAGACTATAAAATAACTGAAGCTTTCTTT. Translated, it gives CASSRDYKITEAFF.

This chain connects TRBV7-9 to TRBJ1-1; 11 bases are a match to TRBD1. V lost 5 bases and J lost 7; bases outside the gene matches: 6. From germline, CDR1 is SEHNR and CDR2 FQNEAQ (reference sequence). The CDR3 is 14 residues long. The CDR3: CASSRDGTGGEAFF. The CDR3 DNA follows: TGTGCCAGCAGCCGGGACGGGACAGGGGGTGAAGCTTTCTTT.

The J gene is TRBJ2-7, the V gene TRBV10-3, with 10 positions matching TRBD1. Germline CDR1 and CDR2: ENHRY and SYGVKD. CDR3 length equals 17 residues. V lost 6 bases and J lost 4; bases outside the gene matches: 15. Here the CDR3 reads CAISDRFSGTGAYEQYF. CDR3 DNA: TGTGCCATCAGCGATCGTTTTTCCGGGACAGGGGCTTACGAGCAGTACTTC.

A single count supports this clone. The chain links TRBV29-1 to TRBJ2-7; no firm D call. The CDR3 runs to 11 residues. Germline CDR1 is SQVTM and CDR2 is ANQGSEA. With 0 bases removed from V and 3 bases from J, the gap between germline ends came to 3 bases. The CDR3 region is CSVEDSYEQYF. The CDR3 DNA is TGCAGCGTTGAAGACAGCTACGAGCAGTACTTC.

DNA of the CDR3: TGCGCCAGCGGAACAGACGAAGGGACCCAGTACTTC. It encodes CASGTDEGTQYF. The chain carries TRBV5-1 and TRBJ2-5; D not resolved. This CDR3 is 12 amino acids long. The germline V gene has CDR1 SGHRS and CDR2 YFSETQ. Trimming left V 7 bases short and J 7 bases short, with 14 bases between.

In this sample, this clone turned up once. This chain's CDR3 is CCRGHHQETQYF. In DNA form, the CDR3 reads TGTTGTCGGGGACACCACCAAGAGACCCAGTACTTC. V and J are TRBV19 and TRBJ2-5, with D possibly matching TRBD1 (6 bases). Germline V gene sequence: CDR1 LNHDA, CDR2 SQIVND (reference sequence). The CDR3 length is 12 residues.

The chain couples TRBV4-3 to TRBJ2-5; the D gene could be TRBD1 or TRBD2 (5 bases each). Germline V gene data show CDR1 as LGHNA and CDR2 as YSLEER. This CDR3 has 15 amino acids. The ends were cut back, 1 base at V and 5 bases at J, with 14 bases in the middle. The CDR3 DNA reads as TGCGCCAGCAGCCAAGCGGTGGGGGTCGGCGAGACCCAGTACTTC. Its translation is CASSQAVGVGETQYF.

The chain carries TRBV29-1 and TRBJ2-3; 14 bases are shared with TRBD2. The CDR3 extends over 15 amino acids. In germline, CDR1 is SQVTM, CDR2 ANQGSEA. After removal of 6 bases from V and 7 bases from J, the junction contained 9 bases not matched to a gene. The CDR3 nucleotides read TGCAGCGTAGTGACTAGCGGGAGGGTACCCAATACGCAGTATTTT. The encoded protein is CSVVTSGRVPNTQYF.

The rearrangement links TRBV7-9 to TRBJ2-1; the D is unclear. From germline, CDR1 is SEHNR and CDR2 FQNEAQ (reference sequence). CDR3 size: 14 residues. The germline V and J ends were trimmed by 1 base and 9 bases, with 13 bases remaining between them. The CDR3 loop is CASSLGRSRGEQFF. The CDR3 DNA follows: TGTGCCAGCAGCTTAGGGAGATCTAGAGGTGAGCAGTTCTTC. Variable domain in full (rest from reference TRBV7-9 and TRBJ2-1): DTGVSQNPRHKITKRGQNVTFRCDPISEHNRLYWYRQTLGQGPEFLTYFQNEAQLEKSRLLSDRFSAERPKGSFSTLEIQRTEQGDSAMYLCASSLGRSRGEQFFGPGTRLTVL.

The rearrangement uses TRBV7-8 and TRBJ2-1, with 12 nucleotides matching TRBD2. The CDR3 is 15 amino acids. Germline CDR1 is SGHVS and CDR2 is FQNEAQ. V was pared by 5 bases and J by 7 bases, with 6 bases of the junction left unmatched. The CDR3 loop is CASSPRTSGNNEQFF. CDR3 DNA: TGTGCCAGCAGCCCAAGGACTAGCGGGAATAATGAGCAGTTCTTC.

The CDR3 DNA is TGCAGCGTTGAAGAAGGAGTCTACAATGAGCAGTTCTTC. Protein: CSVEEGVYNEQFF. The rearrangement links TRBV29-1 to TRBJ2-1, with D hard to call. CDR3 length equals 13 residues. CDR1 is SQVTM and CDR2 is ANQGSEA in the germline V gene. The germline V and J ends were trimmed by 0 bases and 3 bases, with 6 bases remaining between them.

The genes are TRBV7-9 and TRBJ2-2, with D unresolved. Germline values: CDR1 SEHNR, CDR2 FQNEAQ (reference sequence). This CDR3 has 16 amino acids. Trimming cost V 1 base and J 8 bases, with 17 bases left between them. CDR3 DNA sequence: TGTGCCAGCAGCTTAGGTGCCGGGTCCTCAAGAGGGGAGCTGTTTTTT. Its translation: CASSLGAGSSRGELFF. Combining the CDR3 with reference TRBV7-9 and TRBJ2-2 gives the whole variable domain DTGVSQNPRHKITKRGQNVTFRCDPISEHNRLYWYRQTLGQGPEFLTYFQNEAQLEKSRLLSDRFSAERPKGSFSTLEIQRTEQGDSAMYLCASSLGAGSSRGELFFGEGSRLTVL.

This clone was seen a handful of times. The chain uses TRBV2 and TRBJ2-5, with 8 positions matching TRBD2. Germline loops: CDR1 SNHLY, CDR2 FYNNEI. Trimming cost V 7 bases and J 1 base; bases outside gene matches: 5. There are 14 residues in the CDR3. CDR3: CASNREGSQETQYF. The CDR3 DNA reads as TGTGCCAGCAATCGGGAGGGATCCCAAGAGACCCAGTACTTC. The full variable domain, completed using reference TRBV2 and TRBJ2-5, is EPEVTQTPSHQVTQMGQEVILRCVPISNHLYFYWYRQILGQKVEFLVSFYNNEISEKSEIFDDQFSVERPDGSNFTLKIRSTKLEDSAMYFCASNREGSQETQYFGPGTRLLVL.

The rearrangement joins TRBV4-3 to TRBJ1-5, with D perhaps matching TRBD1 (5 bases). The germline gives CDR1 LGHNA, CDR2 YSLEER. V was pared by 0 bases and J by 0 bases, with 12 bases between. The CDR3 covers 17 residues. CDR3 sequence reads: CASSQESARASNQPQHF. As DNA, the CDR3 is TGCGCCAGCAGCCAAGAAAGCGCCAGGGCTAGCAATCAGCCCCAGCATTTT.